The entry that follows covers one TCR beta chain sequence. Its matching antigen is unknown. The PCR ran on 60 Vbeta and 13 Jbeta primers. Here immunoSEQ multiplex PCR was the method, and the copy in TCRdb shows in-frame clones only, minus some. The top ten clones hold less than 2% of a sample with 95,000 to 150,000 clones, under 70% of them seen once. The trim removed 3 bases at V and 5 bases at J, leaving 5 bases unmatched. Looked up from germline, CDR1 is SGDLS and CDR2 is YYNGEE. The CDR3 spans 15 residues. The data derive from a study of cytomegalovirus exposure and HLA in healthy donors. Overall study: Earlier work reported 110 million or so unique TCR beta sequences from some 180 million T cells. Study findings and constraints: Trimming of TCR beta V- and J-genes showed a link, identified in a later analysis, to a missense DCLRE1C variant. TCR association rates varied by HLA locus in a later analysis, with DRB1 highest and HLA-C lowest.

The genes are TRBV9 and TRBJ2-3; 11 bases line up with TRBD2. Material: PBMCs. This receptor was taken from a man between 18 and 29 years old in good health and CMV-seronegative. CDR3 sequence (DNA): TGTGCCAGCAGCGGGCTAGCGGGAGGAGGAGATACGCAGTATTTT. Protein: CASSGLAGGGDTQYF.